The 29 T cell receptor beta chains presented below share a single source sample, sequenced in a study of T cell repertoires in cytomegalovirus infection. TCRdb fed the reads into MiXCR, producing one record per CDR3 protein. There are approximately 110,000 distinct CDR3 sequences in the sample; under 45% occur only once, and 65% to 75% lies in the top ten. No antigen has been identified for these receptors. The specimen was CD8+ T cells from cultured PBMCs, collected from culture after CMV antigen stimulation. The receptors originated from a human donor in good health (CMV status not recorded). Some clones in this sample may be carry-over from other donors' samples.

The chain couples TRBV10-3 to TRBJ1-2, with D hard to call. Germline CDR1 ENHRY, CDR2 SYGVKD. This CDR3 has 13 residues. V was shortened by 11 bases and J by 4 bases, with 17 bases between the two germline ends. This chain's CDR3 is CALPGPLGYGYTF. DNA for the CDR3: TGTGCCTTACCCGGGCCACTAGGCTATGGCTACACCTTC.

As for this clonotype: This may be a read error: a much more frequent sequence differs by one nucleotide. CDR3 DNA: TGTGCCAGCAGTGATGCTACGGTGGGAATGGAGACCCAGTACTTC. Translating it yields CASSDATVGMETQYF. V usage is TRBV2 and J usage is TRBJ2-5, with no clear D. The CDR3 is 15 residues long. Per the germline V gene, CDR1 is SNHLY and CDR2 is FYNNEI. With 3 bases removed from V and 5 bases from J, the gap between germline ends came to 16 bases.

This chain joins TRBV2 and TRBJ2-1, with TRBD2 matching over 11 bases. V was clipped by 4 bases and J by 10 bases; unmatched bases: 3. The CDR3 extends over 13 amino acids. Looked up from germline, CDR1 is SNHLY and CDR2 is FYNNEI. The CDR3 reads CASSVLAGDEQFF. The CDR3 bases are TGTGCCAGCAGTGTACTAGCGGGGGACGAGCAGTTCTTC.

The rearrangement links TRBV27 to TRBJ1-5, with 7 bases fitting TRBD1. The CDR3 is made up of 17 amino acids. V gave up 6 bases and J gave up 0 bases; unmatched junction bases: 11. Germline CDR1 and CDR2: MNHEY and SMNVEV (reference sequence). The CDR3 region is CASSAAGTVYSNQPQHF. DNA for the CDR3: TGTGCCAGCAGCGCCGCCGGGACAGTCTATAGCAATCAGCCCCAGCATTTT.

In this sample, this clonotype turned up once. This sequence may be a read error, since a much larger clone differs from it by one base. The chain employs TRBV7-6 and TRBJ1-1; 8 nucleotides align to TRBD1. Germline CDR1 and CDR2: SGHVS and FNYEAQ. This CDR3 is built from 14 residues. In nucleotides, the CDR3 is TGTGTCAGCAGCGCCGGGACAGGGAACACTGAAGCTTTCTTT. It codes for CVSSAGTGNTEAFF.

A note on this clonotype: The junction shows a germline mismatch at one end, possibly a read error. The V and J genes are TRBV11-2 and TRBJ2-3, with a weak D call TRBD2 (5 bases). CDR1 and CDR2 from the germline V gene are SGHAT and FQNNGV. This CDR3 region has 11 residues. CDR3 bases: TGTGCCAGCAGCTTAGATGGACTGGCGAGATTT. This encodes CASSLDGLARF.

This clonotype was observed many times. The J gene is TRBJ1-1, the V gene TRBV7-9; D is undetermined. Trimming removed 7 bases at V and 1 base at J, with 7 bases between. In germline, CDR1 is SEHNR, CDR2 FQNEAQ (reference sequence). The CDR3 is 12 residues long. CDR3 bases: TGTGCCAGCATTGGGGAGAACACTGAAGCTTTCTTT. Protein product: CASIGENTEAFF.

The V and J genes are TRBV7-8 and TRBJ1-1; D not resolved. Per germline, CDR1 SGHVS and CDR2 FQNEAQ. V was trimmed by 5 bases and J by 8 bases, leaving 12 bases between them. CDR3 length: 12 residues. In DNA, the CDR3 is TGTGCCAGCAGCCACCGGGAGAGAGAAGCTTTCTTT. Translating gives CASSHREREAFF.

This clonotype was counted between two and nine times. The V call is TRBV11-2, the J call TRBJ2-1; no reliable D call. Germline V gene sequence: CDR1 SGHAT, CDR2 FQNNGV. V dropped 4 bases and J dropped 7 bases, with 11 bases sitting between them. The CDR3 is 13 amino acids. CDR3 amino acids: CASSSSFGNEQFF. The CDR3 nucleotides read TGTGCCAGCAGCTCGTCCTTTGGAAATGAGCAGTTCTTC. The entire variable domain, with the rest obtained from reference TRBV11-2 and TRBJ2-1, is as follows: EAGVAQSPRYKIIEKRQSVAFWCNPISGHATLYWYQQILGQGPKLLIQFQNNGVVDDSQLPKDRFSAERLKGVDSTLKIQPAKLEDSAVYLCASSSSFGNEQFFGPGTRLTVL.

The rearrangement joins TRBV6-1 to TRBJ1-1; TRBD1 is a possible D gene (6 bases). Per germline, CDR1 MNHNS and CDR2 SASEGT. The germline V and J ends were trimmed by 3 bases and 5 bases, with 13 bases remaining between them. The CDR3 loop spans 14 amino acids. DNA of the CDR3: TGTGCCAGCAGTGACTCCCCACAGGGTACTGAAGCTTTCTTT. Translation: CASSDSPQGTEAFF.

This clonotype was seen at least ten times. V usage is TRBV11-2 and J usage is TRBJ2-1; D not resolved. The CDR3 runs to 16 residues. Germline CDR1 SGHAT, CDR2 FQNNGV. Trimming removed 1 base from V and 3 bases from J, with 13 bases in between. The CDR3: CASSLGPGGSYNEQFF. CDR3 nucleotide sequence: TGTGCCAGCAGCTTAGGACCTGGCGGAAGCTACAATGAGCAGTTCTTC. Looking up the rest from reference TRBV11-2 and TRBJ2-1 gives the full variable domain: EAGVAQSPRYKIIEKRQSVAFWCNPISGHATLYWYQQILGQGPKLLIQFQNNGVVDDSQLPKDRFSAERLKGVDSTLKIQPAKLEDSAVYLCASSLGPGGSYNEQFFGPGTRLTVL.

The count of this clonotype is one. The J gene is TRBJ1-1, the V gene TRBV12-3 or TRBV12-4, with D possibly TRBD1 on 6 matching bases. Between the trimmed V and J ends, which lost 5 bases and 0 bases, there was a span of 10 bases. This CDR3 comprises 14 residues. CDR3 protein: CASSTGQLNTEAFF. As DNA, the CDR3 is TGTGCCAGCAGTACAGGACAGTTGAACACTGAAGCTTTCTTT.

There are a few counts of this clonotype. The chain carries TRBV27 and TRBJ1-2, with D maybe TRBD1 (5 bases). The length of the CDR3 is 13 residues. Germline V gives CDR1 MNHEY, CDR2 SMNVEV (reference sequence). The germline V and J ends were trimmed by 5 bases and 4 bases, with 11 bases remaining between them. The CDR3 is CASSPDSLYGYTF. In DNA form, the CDR3 reads TGTGCCAGCAGTCCTGACAGTCTCTATGGCTACACCTTC.

This chain uses TRBV12-3 or TRBV12-4 with TRBJ2-5; a possible D gene is TRBD2 (7 bases). The CDR3 is 15 residues long. Between the trimmed V and J ends, which lost 5 bases and 1 base, there was a span of 14 bases. CDR3 sequence reads: CASSHRGGVQETQYF. The CDR3 region has the DNA TGTGCCAGCAGTCATAGGGGGGGGGTCCAAGAGACCCAGTACTTC.

The chain combines TRBV28 with TRBJ2-7, with D hard to call. CDR3 length: 14 amino acids. Germline V CDR1 and CDR2: MDHEN, SYDVKM. The germline V and J ends were trimmed by 7 bases and 3 bases, with 16 bases remaining between them. The DNA for the CDR3 is TGTGCCAGCACGACGGCCTTACGAAACTACGAGCAGTACTTC. It is translated as CASTTALRNYEQYF.

This clonotype was detected ten times or more. The rearrangement joins TRBV6-1 to TRBJ2-1; 10 positions agree with TRBD2. CDR1 is MNHNS, CDR2 SASEGT, per germline. The CDR3 has 15 amino acids. V dropped 6 bases and J dropped 4; count of bases not matched to a gene: 6. The CDR3 region is CASSEGTSAYNEQFF. As DNA, the CDR3 is TGTGCCAGCAGCGAGGGGACTAGCGCTTACAATGAGCAGTTCTTC.

This chain uses TRBV6-6 with TRBJ2-7, with D tentatively TRBD2 (5 bases). This CDR3 contains 15 residues. The germline V gene has CDR1 MNHNY and CDR2 SVGAGI (reference sequence). Trimming removed 4 bases at V and 2 bases at J, with 15 bases between. The CDR3: CASSSPGTGTYEQYF. CDR3 nucleotides: TGTGCCAGCAGTTCCCCCGGTACGGGAACCTACGAGCAGTACTTC.

This clonotype appeared once. The V call is TRBV6-5, the J call TRBJ1-1; D might be TRBD1 (5 bases). The V gene's germline CDR1 is MNHEY and CDR2 SVGAGI. V was trimmed by 0 bases and J by 4 bases, leaving 9 bases between them. This CDR3 is 14 amino acids long. This chain's CDR3 is CASSYSAGGTEAFF. The CDR3 DNA is TGTGCCAGCAGTTACTCAGCCGGGGGCACTGAAGCTTTCTTT.

The chain carries TRBV6-1 and TRBJ2-5; D possibly corresponds to TRBD1 (6 bases). CDR3 length equals 15 residues. CDR1 is MNHNS and CDR2 is SASEGT in the germline V gene. V gave up 3 bases and J gave up 2 bases, with 13 bases separating them. The CDR3 protein is CASSETPGQQETQYF. CDR3 nucleotide sequence: TGTGCCAGCAGTGAGACTCCGGGACAACAAGAGACCCAGTACTTC.

This clonotype was seen more than once but under ten times. The chain employs TRBV7-9 and TRBJ2-1, with 11 bases lining up with TRBD1. J was trimmed by 0 bases and V by 0 bases; bases with no gene match: 7. CDR3 length: 19 amino acids. Per the germline V gene, CDR1 is SEHNR and CDR2 is FQNEAQ (reference sequence). The CDR3 reads CASSLALTGTGGSYNEQFF. The CDR3 DNA reads as TGTGCCAGCAGCTTAGCGCTAACCGGGACAGGGGGCTCCTACAATGAGCAGTTCTTC.

The V gene is TRBV6-5, the J gene TRBJ2-3; no clear D. The CDR3 length is 16 residues. Trimming took 6 bases from V and 1 from J, leaving 17 bases between them. Germline CDR1 is MNHEY and CDR2 is SVGAGI. The CDR3 here is CASSRLIGDGTDTQYF. The CDR3 DNA sequence: TGTGCCAGCAGCCGCTTAATTGGGGATGGCACAGATACGCAGTATTTT.

The chain carries TRBV19 and TRBJ1-2, with D possibly matching TRBD1 (5 bases). Trimming took off 3 bases at V and 8 bases at J, with 13 bases between the two ends. The CDR3 consists of 13 residues. The germline gives CDR1 LNHDA, CDR2 SQIVND (reference sequence). Here the CDR3 reads CASSMGQIRGYTF. In nucleotides, the CDR3 is TGTGCCAGTAGTATGGGGCAGATCAGAGGCTACACCTTC.

V gene TRBV7-6 combines with J gene TRBJ1-1; possible D gene TRBD1, 5 bases. This CDR3 is 16 amino acids long. V was cut by 1 base and J by 4 bases, with 16 bases left in between. Germline CDR1 SGHVS, CDR2 FNYEAQ. The CDR3 spells CASSLVARASGTEAFF. The CDR3 DNA is TGTGCCAGCAGCTTAGTGGCCAGGGCTTCTGGCACTGAAGCTTTCTTT. Supplemented by reference TRBV7-6 and TRBJ1-1, the full variable domain reads GAGVSQSPRYKVTKRGQDVALRCDPISGHVSLYWYRQALGQGPEFLTYFNYEAQQDKSGLPNDRFSAERPEGSISTLTIQRTEQRDSAMYRCASSLVARASGTEAFFGQGTRLTVV.

This rearrangement joins TRBV13 to TRBJ1-1; D unresolved. V dropped 5 bases and J dropped 0 bases, with 7 bases sitting between them. Per germline, CDR1 PRHDT and CDR2 FYEKMQ (reference sequence). The CDR3 has 13 amino acids. The CDR3 region has the DNA TGTGCCAGCAGCCCTCAAATGAACACTGAAGCTTTCTTT. This codes for CASSPQMNTEAFF.

The chain is built from TRBV4-3 and TRBJ1-6; D call uncertain. The V gene's germline CDR1 is LGHNA and CDR2 YSLEER. V dropped 1 base and J dropped 0 bases, with 7 bases sitting between them. CDR3 length equals 16 residues. The chain's CDR3 is CASSQVLSSYNSPLHF. DNA for the CDR3: TGCGCCAGCAGCCAAGTTTTGAGCTCCTATAATTCACCCCTCCACTTT.

This clonotype was seen ten or more times. This chain links TRBV28 with TRBJ2-1; no clear D gene. V was trimmed by 6 bases and J by 5 bases, leaving 17 bases between them. Germline assignment: CDR1 MDHEN and CDR2 SYDVKM. This CDR3 is 15 amino acids long. The CDR3 region is CASSPSLVKHNEQFF. CDR3 sequence (DNA): TGTGCCAGCAGCCCCAGCCTGGTTAAACACAATGAGCAGTTCTTC. Full variable domain (missing parts from reference TRBV28 and TRBJ2-1): DVKVTQSSRYLVKRTGEKVFLECVQDMDHENMFWYRQDPGLGLRLIYFSYDVKMKEKGDIPEGYSVSREKKERFSLILESASTNQTSMYLCASSPSLVKHNEQFFGPGTRLTVL.

The V call is TRBV6-1, the J call TRBJ2-7; 9 bases line up with TRBD1. Germline V CDR1 and CDR2: MNHNS, SASEGT. The CDR3 totals 16 residues. The junction had 12 bases not matched to a gene; V was cut back by 7 bases and J by 2 bases. CDR3 protein: CASTVPGRQGAYEQYF. The CDR3 nucleotides read TGTGCCAGCACCGTCCCGGGGAGACAGGGGGCCTACGAGCAGTACTTC.

This clonotype was observed a handful of times. The genes are TRBV7-9 and TRBJ1-1; D ambiguous. V was pared by 5 bases and J by 2 bases, with 12 bases between. Germline values: CDR1 SEHNR, CDR2 FQNEAQ (reference sequence). This CDR3 contains 14 residues. CDR3 nucleotides: TGTGCCAGCAGCCCTCGGACGGAAAACACTGAAGCTTTCTTT. Protein: CASSPRTENTEAFF.

This clonotype was found once. CDR3 sequence (DNA): TGTGCCAGCAGTTTGGTGCAGGGGGCGACTGAAGCTTTCTTT. Its protein is CASSLVQGATEAFF. This chain uses TRBV28 with TRBJ1-1, with 8 bases that match TRBD1. Trimming took 3 bases from V and 5 from J; bases not matched to a gene: 5. Germline CDR1 and CDR2: MDHEN and SYDVKM. The CDR3 consists of 14 residues.